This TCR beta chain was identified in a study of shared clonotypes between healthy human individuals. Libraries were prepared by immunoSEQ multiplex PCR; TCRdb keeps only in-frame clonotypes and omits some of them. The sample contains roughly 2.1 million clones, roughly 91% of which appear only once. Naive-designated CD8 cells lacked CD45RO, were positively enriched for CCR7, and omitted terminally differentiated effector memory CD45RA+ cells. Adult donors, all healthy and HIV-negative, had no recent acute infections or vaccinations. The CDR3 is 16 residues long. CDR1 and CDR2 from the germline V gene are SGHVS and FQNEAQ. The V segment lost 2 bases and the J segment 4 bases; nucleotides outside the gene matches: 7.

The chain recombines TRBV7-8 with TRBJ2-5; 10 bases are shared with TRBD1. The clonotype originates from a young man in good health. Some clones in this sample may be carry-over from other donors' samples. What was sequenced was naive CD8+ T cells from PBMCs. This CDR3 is CASSLWDRGLGETQYF. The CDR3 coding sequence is TGTGCCAGCAGCTTATGGGACAGGGGTTTGGGAGAGACCCAGTACTTC.